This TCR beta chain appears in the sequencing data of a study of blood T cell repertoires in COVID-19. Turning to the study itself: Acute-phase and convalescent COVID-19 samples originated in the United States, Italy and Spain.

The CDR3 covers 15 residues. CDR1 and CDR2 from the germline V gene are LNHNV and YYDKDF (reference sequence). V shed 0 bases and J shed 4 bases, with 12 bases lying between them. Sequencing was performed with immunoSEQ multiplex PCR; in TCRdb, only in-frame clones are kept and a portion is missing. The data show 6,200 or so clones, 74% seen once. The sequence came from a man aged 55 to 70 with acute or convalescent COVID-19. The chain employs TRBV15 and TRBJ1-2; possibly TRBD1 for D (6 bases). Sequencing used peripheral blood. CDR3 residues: CATSREIRDTYGYTF. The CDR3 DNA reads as TGTGCCACCAGCAGAGAGATACGGGACACCTATGGCTACACCTTC.